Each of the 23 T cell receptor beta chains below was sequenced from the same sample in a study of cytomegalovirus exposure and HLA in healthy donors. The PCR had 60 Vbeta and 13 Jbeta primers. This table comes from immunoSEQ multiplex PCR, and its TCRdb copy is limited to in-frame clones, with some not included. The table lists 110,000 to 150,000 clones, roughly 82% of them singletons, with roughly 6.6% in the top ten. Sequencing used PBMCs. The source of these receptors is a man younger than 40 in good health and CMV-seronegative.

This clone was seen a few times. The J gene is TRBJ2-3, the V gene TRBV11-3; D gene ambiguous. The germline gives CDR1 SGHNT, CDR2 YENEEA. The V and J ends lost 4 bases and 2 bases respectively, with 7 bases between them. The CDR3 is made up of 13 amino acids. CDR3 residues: CASSSSLTDTQYF. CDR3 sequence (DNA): TGTGCCAGCAGCTCCTCTCTCACAGATACGCAGTATTTT.

CDR3 nucleotides: TGCAGCGCTGGCTACGGGAGTCCGGGCTTCGATGGCTACACCTTC. Protein: CSAGYGSPGFDGYTF. The V call is TRBV29-1, the J call TRBJ1-2; D gene ambiguous. The CDR3 is 15 residues long. V lost 7 bases and J lost 6, with 24 bases in between. CDR1 is SQVTM and CDR2 is ANQGSEA in the germline V gene.

The chain's CDR3 is CASSLGSRETQYF. The CDR3 bases are TGCGCCAGCAGTTTAGGGAGTAGGGAGACCCAGTACTTC. The chain links TRBV10-2 to TRBJ2-5; weak D call: TRBD2 (5 bases). The CDR3 is 13 amino acids. Germline-derived CDR1 and CDR2 are WSHSY and SAAADI. V lost 5 bases to trimming and J lost 5 bases, with 12 bases between them.

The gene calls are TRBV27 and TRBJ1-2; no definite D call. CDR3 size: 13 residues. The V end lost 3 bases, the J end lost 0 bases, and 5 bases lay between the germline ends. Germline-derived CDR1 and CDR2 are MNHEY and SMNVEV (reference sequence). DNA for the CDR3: TGTGCCAGCAGTTTTACAGCTAACTATGGCTACACCTTC. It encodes CASSFTANYGYTF.

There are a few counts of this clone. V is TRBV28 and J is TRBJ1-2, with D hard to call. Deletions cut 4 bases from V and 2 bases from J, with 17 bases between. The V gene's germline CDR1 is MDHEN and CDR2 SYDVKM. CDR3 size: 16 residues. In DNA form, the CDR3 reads TGTGCCAGCAGTTCCCCGGACTTCGACTACAACTATGGCTACACCTTC. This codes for CASSSPDFDYNYGYTF.

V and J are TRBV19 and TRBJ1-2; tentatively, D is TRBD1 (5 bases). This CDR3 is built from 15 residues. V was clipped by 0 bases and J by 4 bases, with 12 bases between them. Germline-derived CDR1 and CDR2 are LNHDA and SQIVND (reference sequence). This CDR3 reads CASSIDGAGSYGYTF. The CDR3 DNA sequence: TGTGCCAGTAGTATAGATGGGGCAGGCTCCTATGGCTACACCTTC.

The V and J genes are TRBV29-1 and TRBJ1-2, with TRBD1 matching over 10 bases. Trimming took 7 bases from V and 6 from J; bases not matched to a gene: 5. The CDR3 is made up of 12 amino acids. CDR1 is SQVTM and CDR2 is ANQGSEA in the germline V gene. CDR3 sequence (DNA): TGCAGCGACAACGGACAGGGGGATGGCTACACCTTC. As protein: CSDNGQGDGYTF.

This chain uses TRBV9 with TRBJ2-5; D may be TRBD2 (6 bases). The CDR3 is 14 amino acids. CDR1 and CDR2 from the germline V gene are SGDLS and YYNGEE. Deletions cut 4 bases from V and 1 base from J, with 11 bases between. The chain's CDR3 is CASSSTGSQETQYF. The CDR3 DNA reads TGTGCCAGCAGCTCAACCGGGAGCCAAGAGACCCAGTACTTC.

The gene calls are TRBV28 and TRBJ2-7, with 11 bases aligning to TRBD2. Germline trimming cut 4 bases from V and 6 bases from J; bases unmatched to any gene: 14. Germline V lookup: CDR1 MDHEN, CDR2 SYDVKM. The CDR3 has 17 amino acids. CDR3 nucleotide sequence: TGTGCCAGCAGTTCAACTAGCGGGAGTCCCCTCAGAGGCGAGCAGTACTTC. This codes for CASSSTSGSPLRGEQYF.

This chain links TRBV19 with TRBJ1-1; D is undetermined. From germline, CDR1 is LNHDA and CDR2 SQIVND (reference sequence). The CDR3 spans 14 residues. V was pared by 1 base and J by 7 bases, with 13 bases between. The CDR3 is CASSIGLDKSEAFF. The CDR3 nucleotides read TGTGCCAGTAGTATAGGATTAGATAAAAGTGAAGCTTTCTTT.

DNA of the CDR3: TGTGCCAGCAGTTTAGCCGGAGCTAACTATGGCTACACCTTC. It yields the protein CASSLAGANYGYTF. The chain has TRBV28 and TRBJ1-2; D unresolved. The CDR3 is 14 amino acids. Germline lookup yields CDR1 MDHEN and CDR2 SYDVKM. V shed 2 bases and J shed 0 bases, with 7 bases lying between them.

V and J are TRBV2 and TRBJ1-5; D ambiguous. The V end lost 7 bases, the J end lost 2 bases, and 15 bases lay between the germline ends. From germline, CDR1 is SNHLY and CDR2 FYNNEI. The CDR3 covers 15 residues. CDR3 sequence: CASTKEGQGNQPQHF. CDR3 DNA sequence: TGTGCCAGCACCAAGGAGGGTCAAGGCAATCAGCCCCAGCATTTT.

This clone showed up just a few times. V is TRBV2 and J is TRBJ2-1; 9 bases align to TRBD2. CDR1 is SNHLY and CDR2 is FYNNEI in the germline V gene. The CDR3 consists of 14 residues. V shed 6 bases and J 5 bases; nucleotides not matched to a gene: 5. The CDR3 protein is CASRPSGTNNEQFF. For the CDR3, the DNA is TGTGCCAGCAGGCCTAGCGGGACCAACAATGAGCAGTTCTTC. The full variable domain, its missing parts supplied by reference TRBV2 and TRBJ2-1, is EPEVTQTPSHQVTQMGQEVILRCVPISNHLYFYWYRQILGQKVEFLVSFYNNEISEKSEIFDDQFSVERPDGSNFTLKIRSTKLEDSAMYFCASRPSGTNNEQFFGPGTRLTVL.

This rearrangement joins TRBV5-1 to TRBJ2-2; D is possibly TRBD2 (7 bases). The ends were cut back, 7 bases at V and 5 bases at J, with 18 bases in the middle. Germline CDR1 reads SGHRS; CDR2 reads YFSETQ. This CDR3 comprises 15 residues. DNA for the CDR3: TGCGCCAGCGGGCCACCCGGGGGGCGGACCGGGGAGCTGTTTTTT. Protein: CASGPPGGRTGELFF.

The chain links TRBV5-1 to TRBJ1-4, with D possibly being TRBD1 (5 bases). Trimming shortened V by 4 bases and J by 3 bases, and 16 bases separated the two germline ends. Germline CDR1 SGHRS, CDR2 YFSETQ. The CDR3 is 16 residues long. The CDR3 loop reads CASSPGSGAANEKLFF. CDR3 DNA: TGCGCCAGCAGCCCGGGGAGCGGGGCCGCTAATGAAAAACTGTTTTTT.

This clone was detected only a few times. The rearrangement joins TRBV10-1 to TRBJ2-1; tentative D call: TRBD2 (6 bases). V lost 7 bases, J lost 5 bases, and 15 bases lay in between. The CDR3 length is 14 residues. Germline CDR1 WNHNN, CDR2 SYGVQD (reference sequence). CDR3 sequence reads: CASTLGTANNEQFF. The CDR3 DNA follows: TGCGCCAGCACCCTCGGGACTGCCAACAATGAGCAGTTCTTC.

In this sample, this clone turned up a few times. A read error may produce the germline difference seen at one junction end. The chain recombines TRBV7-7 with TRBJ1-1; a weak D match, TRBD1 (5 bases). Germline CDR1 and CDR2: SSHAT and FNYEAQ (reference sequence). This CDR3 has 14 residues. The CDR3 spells CASSLIRGPAEAFF. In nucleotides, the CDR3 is TGTGCTAGCAGCTTAATAAGGGGTCCCGCTGAAGCTTTCTTT.

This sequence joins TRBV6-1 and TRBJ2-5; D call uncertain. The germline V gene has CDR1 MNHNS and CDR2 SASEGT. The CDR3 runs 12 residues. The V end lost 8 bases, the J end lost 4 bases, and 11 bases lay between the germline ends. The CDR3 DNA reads TGTGCCAGCTCCTCCTATGGAGAGACCCAGTACTTC. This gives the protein CASSSYGETQYF.

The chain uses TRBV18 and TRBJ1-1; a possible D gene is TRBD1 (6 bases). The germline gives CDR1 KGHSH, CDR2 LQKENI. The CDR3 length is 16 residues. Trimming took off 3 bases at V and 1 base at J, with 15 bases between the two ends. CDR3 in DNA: TGTGCCAGCTCACCTCTACCTTGGACAGCGAACACTGAAGCTTTCTTT. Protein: CASSPLPWTANTEAFF. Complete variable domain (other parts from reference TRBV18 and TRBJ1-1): NAGVMQNPRHLVRRRGQEARLRCSPMKGHSHVYWYRQLPEEGLKFMVYLQKENIIDESGMPKERFSAEFPKEGPSILRIQQVVRGDSAAYFCASSPLPWTANTEAFFGQGTRLTVV.

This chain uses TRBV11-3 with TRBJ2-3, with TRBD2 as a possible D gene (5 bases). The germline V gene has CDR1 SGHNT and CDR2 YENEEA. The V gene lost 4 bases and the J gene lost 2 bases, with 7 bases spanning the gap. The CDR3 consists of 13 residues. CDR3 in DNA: TGTGCCAGCAGCTCGAGGGACACAGATACGCAGTATTTT. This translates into CASSSRDTDTQYF. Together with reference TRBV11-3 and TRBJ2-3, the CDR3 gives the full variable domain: EAGVVQSPRYKIIEKKQPVAFWCNPISGHNTLYWYLQNLGQGPELLIRYENEEAVDDSQLPKDRFSAERLKGVDSTLKIQPAELGDSAVYLCASSSRDTDTQYFGPGTRLTVL.

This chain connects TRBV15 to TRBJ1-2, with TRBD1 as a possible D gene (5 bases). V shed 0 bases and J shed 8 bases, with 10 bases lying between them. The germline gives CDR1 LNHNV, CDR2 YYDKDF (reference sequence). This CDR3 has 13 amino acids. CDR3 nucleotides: TGTGCCACCAGCAGAGATTGGAGGGACGGCTACACCTTC. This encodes CATSRDWRDGYTF.

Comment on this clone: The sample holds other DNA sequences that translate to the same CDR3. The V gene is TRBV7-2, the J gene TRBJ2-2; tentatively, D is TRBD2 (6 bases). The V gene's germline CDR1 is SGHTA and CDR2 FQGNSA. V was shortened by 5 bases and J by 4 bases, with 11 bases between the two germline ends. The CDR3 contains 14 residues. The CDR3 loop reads CASSPRGTTGELFF. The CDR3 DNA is TGTGCCAGCAGCCCACGCGGGACCACCGGGGAGCTGTTTTTT.

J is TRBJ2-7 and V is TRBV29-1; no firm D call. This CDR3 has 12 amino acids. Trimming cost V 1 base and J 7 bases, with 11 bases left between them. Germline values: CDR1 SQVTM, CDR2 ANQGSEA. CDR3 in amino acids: CSVEVWPPEQYF. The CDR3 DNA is TGCAGCGTTGAAGTTTGGCCACCAGAGCAGTACTTC.